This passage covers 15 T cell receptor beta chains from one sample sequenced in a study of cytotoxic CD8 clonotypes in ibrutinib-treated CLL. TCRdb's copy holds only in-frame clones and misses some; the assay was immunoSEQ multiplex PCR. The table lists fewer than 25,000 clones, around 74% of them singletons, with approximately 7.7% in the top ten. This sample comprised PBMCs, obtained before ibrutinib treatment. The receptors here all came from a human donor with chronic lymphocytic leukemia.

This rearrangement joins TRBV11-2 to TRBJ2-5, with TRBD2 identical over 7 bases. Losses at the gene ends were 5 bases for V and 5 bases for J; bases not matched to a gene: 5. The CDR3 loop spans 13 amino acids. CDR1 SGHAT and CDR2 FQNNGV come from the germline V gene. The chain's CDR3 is CASSRGSGETQYF. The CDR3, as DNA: TGTGCCAGCAGCCGCGGGAGCGGGGAGACCCAGTACTTC.

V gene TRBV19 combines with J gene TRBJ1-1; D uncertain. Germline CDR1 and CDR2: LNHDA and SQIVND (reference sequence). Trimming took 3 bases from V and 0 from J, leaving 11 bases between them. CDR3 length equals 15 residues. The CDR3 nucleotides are TGTGCCAGTAGTATCGGTGGGGTTGTGAACACTGAAGCTTTCTTT. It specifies CASSIGGVVNTEAFF.

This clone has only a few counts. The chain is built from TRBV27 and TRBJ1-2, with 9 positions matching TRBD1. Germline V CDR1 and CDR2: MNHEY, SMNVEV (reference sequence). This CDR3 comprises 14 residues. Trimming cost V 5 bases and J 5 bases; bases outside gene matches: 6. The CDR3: CASSLTQGAYGYTF. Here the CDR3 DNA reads TGTGCCAGCAGTCTCACACAGGGGGCGTATGGCTACACCTTC.

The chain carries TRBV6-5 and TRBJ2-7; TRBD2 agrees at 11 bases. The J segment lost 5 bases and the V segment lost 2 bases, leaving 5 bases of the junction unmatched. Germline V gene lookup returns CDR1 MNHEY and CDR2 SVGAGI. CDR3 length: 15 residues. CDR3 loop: CASSYTSGSRDEQYF. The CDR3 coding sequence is TGTGCCAGCAGTTACACTAGCGGGAGCCGAGACGAGCAGTACTTC.

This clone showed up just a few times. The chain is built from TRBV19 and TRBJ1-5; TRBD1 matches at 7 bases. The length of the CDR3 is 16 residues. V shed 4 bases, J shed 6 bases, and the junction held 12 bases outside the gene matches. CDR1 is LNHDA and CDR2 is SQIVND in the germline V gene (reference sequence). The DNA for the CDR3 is TGTGCCAGTAGTACTTTGACAGGGTTCGGAATTCAGCCCCAGCATTTT. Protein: CASSTLTGFGIQPQHF.

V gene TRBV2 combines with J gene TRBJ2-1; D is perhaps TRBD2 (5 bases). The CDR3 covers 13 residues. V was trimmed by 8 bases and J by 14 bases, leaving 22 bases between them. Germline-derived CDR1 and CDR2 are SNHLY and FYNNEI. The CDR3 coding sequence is TGTGCCAGCGCCACTAGTGCGTCAGTTGGGGAGTTCTTC. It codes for CASATSASVGEFF.

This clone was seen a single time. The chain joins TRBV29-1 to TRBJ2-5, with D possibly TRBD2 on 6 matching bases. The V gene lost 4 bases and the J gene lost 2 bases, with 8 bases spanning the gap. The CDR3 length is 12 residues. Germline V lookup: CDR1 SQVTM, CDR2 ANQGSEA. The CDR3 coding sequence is TGCAGCGTTGGCGGGGCGCAAGAGACCCAGTACTTC. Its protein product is CSVGGAQETQYF.

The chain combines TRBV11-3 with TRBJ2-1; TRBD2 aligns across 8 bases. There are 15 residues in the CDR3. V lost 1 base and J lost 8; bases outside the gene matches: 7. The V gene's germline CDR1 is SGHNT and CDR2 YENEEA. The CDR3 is CASSLAGGPGDEQFF. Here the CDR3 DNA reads TGTGCCAGCAGCTTAGCGGGAGGGCCGGGGGATGAGCAGTTCTTC. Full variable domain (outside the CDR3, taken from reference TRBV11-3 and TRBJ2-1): EAGVVQSPRYKIIEKKQPVAFWCNPISGHNTLYWYLQNLGQGPELLIRYENEEAVDDSQLPKDRFSAERLKGVDSTLKIQPAELGDSAVYLCASSLAGGPGDEQFFGPGTRLTVL.

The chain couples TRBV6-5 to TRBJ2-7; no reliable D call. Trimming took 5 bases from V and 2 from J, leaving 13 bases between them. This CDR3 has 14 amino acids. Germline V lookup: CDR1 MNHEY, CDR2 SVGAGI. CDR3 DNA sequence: TGTGCCAGCAGTCCTTTGGGGTTCCCCTACGAGCAGTACTTC. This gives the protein CASSPLGFPYEQYF.

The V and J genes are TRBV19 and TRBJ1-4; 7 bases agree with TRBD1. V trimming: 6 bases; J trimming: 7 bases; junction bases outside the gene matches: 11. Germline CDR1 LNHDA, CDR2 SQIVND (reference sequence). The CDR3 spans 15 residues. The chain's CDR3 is CASRQTGLVSEKLFF. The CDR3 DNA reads TGTGCCAGTAGGCAGACAGGGTTGGTTAGTGAAAAACTGTTTTTT.

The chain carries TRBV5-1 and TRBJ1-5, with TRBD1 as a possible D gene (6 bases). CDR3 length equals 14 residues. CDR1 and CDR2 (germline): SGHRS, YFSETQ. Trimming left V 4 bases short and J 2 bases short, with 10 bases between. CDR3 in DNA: TGCGCCAGCAGCCACGAGGGGGGCAATCAGCCCCAGCATTTT. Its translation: CASSHEGGNQPQHF.

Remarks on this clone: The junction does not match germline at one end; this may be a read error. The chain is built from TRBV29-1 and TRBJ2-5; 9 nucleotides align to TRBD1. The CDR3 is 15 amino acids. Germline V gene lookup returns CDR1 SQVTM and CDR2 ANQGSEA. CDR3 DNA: TGCAGCGTTGAAGATCCAGGCCGGACAGGGGAGATCCAGTACTTC. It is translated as CSVEDPGRTGEIQYF.

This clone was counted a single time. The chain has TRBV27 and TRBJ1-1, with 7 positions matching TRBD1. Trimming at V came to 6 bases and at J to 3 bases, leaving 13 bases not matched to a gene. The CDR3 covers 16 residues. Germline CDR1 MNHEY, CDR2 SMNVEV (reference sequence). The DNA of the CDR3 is TGTGCCAGCAGAAACAGGCCGGACAGGTACTACACTGAAGCTTTCTTT. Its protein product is CASRNRPDRYYTEAFF.

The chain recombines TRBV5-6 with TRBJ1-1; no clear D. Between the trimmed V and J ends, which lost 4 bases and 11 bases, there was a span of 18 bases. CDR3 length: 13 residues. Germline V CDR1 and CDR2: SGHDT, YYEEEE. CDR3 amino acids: CASSATGIVRAFF. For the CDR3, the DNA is TGTGCCAGCAGCGCAACGGGGATCGTTCGGGCTTTCTTT.

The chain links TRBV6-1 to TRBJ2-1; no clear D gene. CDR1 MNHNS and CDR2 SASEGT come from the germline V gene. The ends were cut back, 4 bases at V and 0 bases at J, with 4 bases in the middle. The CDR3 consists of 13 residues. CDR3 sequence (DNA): TGTGCCAGCAGTGGGAGCTCCTACAATGAGCAGTTCTTC. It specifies CASSGSSYNEQFF.